This T cell receptor beta chain came from a study of blood T cell repertoires in COVID-19 (dated by TCRdb to 2020 to 2021). Context from the whole study: The collaborator samples originated in the United States, Italy and Spain and spanned the acute and convalescent phases of COVID-19. The repertoires were released in a freely available public database intended as a resource for research on the immune response to SARS-CoV-2. A de-identified subject ID, COVID-19 status, age in years and sex were almost always included in the sample metadata. Where available, HLA class I and class II types were obtained from metadata supplied by the sample provider rather than from assay-based typing. The samples were drawn from the first 160 participants of the ongoing ImmuneRACE study and from 1,254 subjects provided by 6 global collaborators. Subjects who had been exposed to COVID-19, were actively infected with it, or had recovered from it provided the deeply sampled blood TCRbeta repertoires that made up the dataset. The prospective study material was composed of cDNA or gDNA derived from T cells, B-cell-depleted T cells, or PBMCs. Results the study describes overall, beyond this receptor: The quantity of clinical and demographic metadata differed by source and by participant and was supplied without curation.

The immunoSEQ Assay, a bias-controlled multiplex PCR, was used to amplify TCRbeta CDR3 regions from genomic DNA. Concerning the study's data processing: The number of nucleated cells in each sample was estimated by amplification of reference gene primers within the assay. To quantify the absolute abundance of each unique TCRbeta CDR3 rearrangement, sequence reads were collapsed and filtered. For each sample, productive Simpson clonality was calculated by taking the square root of Simpson's diversity index across productive rearrangements. TCRdb's version of the immuneACCESS table is confined to in-frame rearrangements and falls short of the full clone set. An unresolved V gene accounts for under half of the shortfall where checked; the remainder is of unknown origin. V, J and clone size derive from that table, while D and trimming were established from the DNA sequence. The sample data list roughly 390,000 clones, and about 90% of these were observed just once. 8.5% to 12% of the sample rests with the top ten.

Trimming takes 2 bases from V and 5 bases from J, and the germline ends sit 8 bases apart. CDR3 length: 12 amino acids, cysteine to phenylalanine. The read is trimmed to its CDR3 DNA, 36 bases read in frame from base 1. From a lookup of the germline V gene (reference sequence), CDR1 and CDR2 are SGHKS and YYEKEE. One collaborating source in Seattle enrolled patients while the patients were actively infected and followed the patients over time throughout the course of disease. Collaborating institutions collected whole blood in K2EDTA tubes following their own protocols. Collaborator samples were shipped for TCRbeta analysis as frozen whole blood, isolated PBMCs, or DNA extracted from either sample type. As to this clone: Its antigen target is currently unknown. One base away there is no much larger clone; base qualities are not given.

Source material: peripheral blood. The TCR comes from a woman aged 30 to 39 with COVID-19, enrolled during active disease. The chain is made from TRBV5-5 and TRBJ2-7; TRBD1 is a weak D gene call, 5 bases matching. Here the CDR3 is given as CASSFGANEQYF. The nucleotides are TGTGCCAGCAGCTTTGGGGCCAACGAGCAGTACTTC.